These 14 T cell receptor beta chains originate from one sample sequenced in a study of T-cell memory formation after mild COVID-19. TCRdb called the 5' RACE reads again in MiXCR, with one record for every CDR3 protein. The data contain hundreds of thousands of distinct CDR3 sequences, roughly 20% of them singletons. The specimen was PBMCs or a T cell subset sorted from them (not recorded which). The receptors were gathered from an adult woman who had mild COVID-19 (a few samples of this study predate the infection). Cell type and time point are not known.

The chain is built from TRBV24-1 and TRBJ2-7, with D perhaps matching TRBD1 (5 bases). The germline V gene has CDR1 KGHDR and CDR2 SFDVKD. V was clipped by 1 base and J by 5 bases, with 11 bases between them. This CDR3 is built from 14 residues. The CDR3: CATSDLRQPDEQYF. CDR3 in DNA: TGTGCCACCAGTGATTTACGACAGCCTGACGAGCAGTACTTC.

The V gene is TRBV18, the J gene TRBJ2-1; D not resolved. Germline lookup yields CDR1 KGHSH and CDR2 LQKENI. The CDR3 consists of 14 residues. Trimming stripped 6 bases from V and 5 bases from J, with 14 bases between. CDR3 residues: CASSPRAGDNEQFF. CDR3 coding DNA: TGTGCCAGCTCCCCTCGGGCAGGAGACAATGAGCAGTTCTTC.

This clonotype was counted only a few times. This chain joins TRBV29-1 and TRBJ2-1; 10 nucleotides align to TRBD2. CDR1 is SQVTM, CDR2 ANQGSEA, per germline. Trimming took 1 base from V and 14 from J; bases not matched to a gene: 14. This CDR3 is 15 amino acids long. CDR3 nucleotides: TGCAGCGTTGAAGGGAGCCTAGCGGGAGATAACCAGGAGTTCTTC. This translates into CSVEGSLAGDNQEFF.

The chain combines TRBV5-1 with TRBJ2-5; D is possibly TRBD1 (6 bases). V was trimmed by 4 bases and J by 1 base, leaving 11 bases between them. This CDR3 contains 14 residues. CDR1 is SGHRS and CDR2 is YFSETQ in the germline V gene. Here the CDR3 reads CASSIGTFQETQYF. The CDR3 DNA sequence: TGCGCCAGCAGCATAGGGACATTCCAAGAGACCCAGTACTTC. Variable domain in full (rest from reference TRBV5-1 and TRBJ2-5): KAGVTQTPRYLIKTRGQQVTLSCSPISGHRSVSWYQQTPGQGLQFLFEYFSETQRNKGNFPGRFSGRQFSNSRSEMNVSTLELGDSALYLCASSIGTFQETQYFGPGTRLLVL.

This clonotype showed up just a few times. The rearrangement uses TRBV7-2 and TRBJ2-1; 10 nucleotides line up with TRBD1. From germline, CDR1 is SGHTA and CDR2 FQGNSA. V was clipped by 7 bases and J by 10 bases; unmatched bases: 10. This CDR3 comprises 14 residues. This CDR3 is CASTRTGGISEQFF. DNA of the CDR3: TGTGCCAGCACCCGGACAGGGGGAATAAGCGAGCAGTTCTTC. The variable domain in full, completed from reference TRBV7-2 and TRBJ2-1, reads GAGVSQSPSNKVTEKGKDVELRCDPISGHTALYWYRQSLGQGLEFLIYFQGNSAPDKSGLPSDRFSAERTGGSVSTLTIQRTQQEDSAVYLCASTRTGGISEQFFGPGTRLTVL.

This clonotype has only a few counts. This chain joins TRBV21-1 and TRBJ1-1; the table's D call of TRBD1 was not tested on the DNA. TRBV21-1 is annotated as a pseudogene. There are 15 residues in the CDR3. The CDR3, as DNA: TGTGCCAGCAGCAAAGCTGCAGCGCCGAACACTGAAGCTTTCTTT. Translated, it gives CASSKAAAPNTEAFF.

A few counts support this clonotype. The rearrangement uses TRBV6-2 or TRBV6-3 and TRBJ2-4; D unresolved. Between the trimmed V and J ends, which lost 1 base and 0 bases, there was a span of 13 bases. This CDR3 is 17 amino acids long. The germline gives CDR1 MNHEY, CDR2 SVGEGT. CDR3: CASSYYRERLAKNIQYF. CDR3 nucleotide sequence: TGTGCCAGCAGTTACTACAGAGAGCGACTAGCCAAAAACATTCAGTACTTC.

This chain uses TRBV6-2 or TRBV6-3 with TRBJ2-1, with 7 bases matching TRBD2. The V gene's germline CDR1 is MNHEY and CDR2 SVGEGT. The CDR3 totals 14 residues. The J segment lost 5 bases and the V segment lost 8 bases, leaving 9 bases of the junction unmatched. This CDR3 is CASFWGGSDNEQFF. The CDR3 region has the DNA TGTGCCAGCTTTTGGGGCGGGAGCGACAATGAGCAGTTCTTC.

This clonotype turned up a few times. The rearrangement links TRBV7-9 to TRBJ2-3; the match to TRBD1 covers 9 bases. Trimming took 4 bases from V and 3 from J; bases not matched to a gene: 8. CDR1 and CDR2 (germline): SEHNR, FQNEAQ (reference sequence). This CDR3 has 16 amino acids. The CDR3 reads CASSSTPDRGTDTQYF. CDR3 nucleotide sequence: TGTGCCAGCAGCTCGACGCCCGACAGGGGGACAGATACGCAGTATTTT.

The chain has TRBV21-1 and TRBJ1-3. TRBV21-1 is deemed a pseudogene. CDR3 length: 17 residues. Here the CDR3 DNA reads TGTGCCAGCAGCAAAGTCTCGGACGGATCCTCTGGAAACACCATATATTTT. It encodes CASSKVSDGSSGNTIYF.

The V gene is TRBV6-1, the J gene TRBJ1-1, with D unresolved. The CDR3 is 10 residues long. Germline V gene sequence: CDR1 MNHNS, CDR2 SASEGT. The germline V and J ends were trimmed by 2 bases and 10 bases, with 5 bases remaining between them. CDR3 region: CASSENVAFF. The CDR3 DNA sequence: TGTGCCAGCAGTGAAAATGTAGCTTTCTTT.

This clonotype was counted between two and nine times. The chain recombines TRBV6-5 with TRBJ2-3; the D gene is possibly TRBD1 (6 bases). Trimming shortened V by 7 bases and J by 4 bases, and 15 bases separated the two germline ends. The CDR3 is 14 residues long. Germline V gene data show CDR1 as MNHEY and CDR2 as SVGAGI. The CDR3 loop is CASISTGTSDTQYF. The CDR3 coding sequence is TGTGCCAGCATTTCTACAGGGACCTCAGATACGCAGTATTTT.

This clonotype was detected only a few times. The chain uses TRBV11-3 and TRBJ2-1; perhaps TRBD2 as D (6 bases). Per the germline V gene, CDR1 is SGHNT and CDR2 is YENEEA. The CDR3 covers 16 residues. Trimming cost V 5 bases and J 6 bases, with 20 bases left between them. Here the CDR3 DNA reads TGTGCCAGCAGCCCCTCGGCCGGGAGTGTCGTCAATGAGCAGTTCTTC. Translation: CASSPSAGSVVNEQFF.

This clonotype was observed a few times. The chain has TRBV11-2 and TRBJ2-5, with TRBD2 as a possible D gene (6 bases). Germline V gene lookup returns CDR1 SGHAT and CDR2 FQNNGV. The CDR3 runs 15 residues. The V and J ends lost 6 bases and 7 bases respectively, with 21 bases between them. The CDR3 spells CASSHPGRGAGTQYF. The CDR3 DNA is TGTGCCAGCAGTCACCCAGGGCGGGGCGCCGGGACCCAGTACTTC.